This T cell receptor (beta chain) comes out of a study of cytomegalovirus exposure and HLA in healthy donors. General observations from the study: In a later analysis, several top co-occurrence clusters appeared linked to parvovirus B19, influenza, CMV and Epstein-Barr virus. Cytomegalovirus association was assigned to about 180 TCR beta chains.

Comments on this clone: Its antigen is undetermined.

PCR involved 60 Vbeta and 13 Jbeta primers. Clones were sequenced by immunoSEQ multiplex PCR, and TCRdb holds only the in-frame ones, with some missing. This table has around 64,000 clones, approximately 80% appearing once. Germline CDR1 and CDR2: SQVTM and ANQGSEA. V shed 7 bases and J 6 bases; nucleotides not matched to a gene: 6. CDR3 length equals 14 residues. The J gene is TRBJ2-3, the V gene TRBV29-1; TRBD2 matches at 14 bases. Material: PBMCs. The TCR comes from a man aged 18-30 years in good health and CMV-seropositive. The CDR3 DNA reads as TGCAGCGCTGGGACTAGCGGGAGCCCTGATACGCAGTATTTT. Amino acids: CSAGTSGSPDTQYF.